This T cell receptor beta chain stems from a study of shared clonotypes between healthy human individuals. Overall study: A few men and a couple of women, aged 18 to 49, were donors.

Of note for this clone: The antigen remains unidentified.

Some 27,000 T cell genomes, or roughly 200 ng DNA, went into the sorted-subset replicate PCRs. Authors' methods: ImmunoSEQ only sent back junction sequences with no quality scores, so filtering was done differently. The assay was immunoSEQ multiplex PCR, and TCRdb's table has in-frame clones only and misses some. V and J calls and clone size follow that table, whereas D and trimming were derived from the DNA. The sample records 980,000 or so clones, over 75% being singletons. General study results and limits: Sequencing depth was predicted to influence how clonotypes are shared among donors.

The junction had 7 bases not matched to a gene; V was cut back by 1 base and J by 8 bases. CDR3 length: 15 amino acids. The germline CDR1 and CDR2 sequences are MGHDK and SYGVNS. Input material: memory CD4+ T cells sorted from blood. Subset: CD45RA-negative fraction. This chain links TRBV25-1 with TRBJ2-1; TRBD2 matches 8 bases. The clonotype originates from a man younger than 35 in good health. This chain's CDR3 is CASSEFLAGRDEQFF. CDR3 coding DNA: TGTGCCAGCAGTGAATTCCTAGCGGGTCGAGATGAGCAGTTCTTC.